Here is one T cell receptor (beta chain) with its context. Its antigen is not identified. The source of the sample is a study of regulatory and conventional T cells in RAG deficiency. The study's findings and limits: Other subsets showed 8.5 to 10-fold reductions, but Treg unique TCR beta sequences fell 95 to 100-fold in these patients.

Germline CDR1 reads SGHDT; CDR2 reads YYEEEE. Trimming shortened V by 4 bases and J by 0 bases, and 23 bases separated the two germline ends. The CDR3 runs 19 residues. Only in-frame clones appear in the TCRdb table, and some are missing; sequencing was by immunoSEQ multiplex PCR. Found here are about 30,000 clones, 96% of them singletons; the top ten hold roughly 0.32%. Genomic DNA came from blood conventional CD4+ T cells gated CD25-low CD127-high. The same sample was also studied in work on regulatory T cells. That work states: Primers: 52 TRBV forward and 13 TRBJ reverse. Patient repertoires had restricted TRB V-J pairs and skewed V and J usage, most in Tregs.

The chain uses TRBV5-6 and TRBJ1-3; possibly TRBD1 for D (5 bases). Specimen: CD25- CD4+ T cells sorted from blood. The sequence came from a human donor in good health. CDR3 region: CASSLFRQSSDSSGNTIYF. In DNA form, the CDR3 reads TGTGCCAGCAGCCTCTTTAGACAGTCCTCAGATTCCTCTGGAAACACCATATATTTT.